One TCR beta chain is described in this entry. Antigen unknown. Other DNA sequences within the sample encode an identical CDR3. Data came from immunoSEQ multiplex PCR; TCRdb stores just in-frame clones and leaves some out. The sample holds approximately 90,000 clones, about 91% seen once. The data were taken from a study of graft-versus-host responses after intestinal transplantation. Turning to the study itself: Recipients had transplants, and these were multivisceral, liver-intestinal, or isolated intestinal. Tacrolimus plus steroids were given to all recipients for about 3 years, preceded by anti-thymocyte globulin induction.

Study-wide results and limits: Allografts of patients with graft-donor T cell macrochimerism showed high graft-versus-host to host-versus-graft clone ratios. GvH clones appeared in recipient marrow, some first in ileum or blood.

This CDR3 comprises 15 residues. V gave up 5 bases and J gave up 2 bases, with 15 bases separating them. Germline CDR1 MNHEY, CDR2 SVGAGI. The chain joins TRBV6-5 to TRBJ1-2; TRBD1 is a possible D gene (5 bases). Specimen: unstimulated CD8+ T cells sorted from spleen or lymph node cells, collected before transplant. The receptor was derived from a human donor who was the organ donor for an intestinal transplant. The CDR3 nucleotides read TGTGCCAGCAGTCAAGGGCAGGGACCGAACTATGGCTACACCTTC. Translation gives CASSQGQGPNYGYTF.